This note documents a single T cell receptor (beta chain) sequence. Germline loops: CDR1 LNHDA, CDR2 SQIVND (reference sequence). The CDR3 loop spans 13 amino acids. The V end was cut by 5 bases, the J end by 3 bases, with 10 bases between. This entry is derived from a study of blood T cell repertoires in COVID-19. Study overall: Spain, Italy and the United States supplied samples that represented acute and convalescent COVID-19. The cDNA or gDNA used as material had been derived from T cells, B-cell-depleted T cells, or PBMCs.

Per the authors' pipeline: The authors estimated nucleated cell counts from reference gene primer amplification. Assay: immunoSEQ multiplex PCR; the TCRdb copy retains only in-frame clones and omits some. V and J calls and clone size are those listed in that table; D and trimming were worked out from the DNA. This table holds approximately 150,000 clones, around 88% found once. The clonotype was recovered from a human donor in a cohort sampled during active COVID-19. The chain recombines TRBV19 with TRBJ1-1; D gene uncertain. Sample: peripheral blood. CDR3 DNA: TGTGCCAGTAGTTACTCATCGGACACTGAAGCTTTCTTT. Its translation: CASSYSSDTEAFF.